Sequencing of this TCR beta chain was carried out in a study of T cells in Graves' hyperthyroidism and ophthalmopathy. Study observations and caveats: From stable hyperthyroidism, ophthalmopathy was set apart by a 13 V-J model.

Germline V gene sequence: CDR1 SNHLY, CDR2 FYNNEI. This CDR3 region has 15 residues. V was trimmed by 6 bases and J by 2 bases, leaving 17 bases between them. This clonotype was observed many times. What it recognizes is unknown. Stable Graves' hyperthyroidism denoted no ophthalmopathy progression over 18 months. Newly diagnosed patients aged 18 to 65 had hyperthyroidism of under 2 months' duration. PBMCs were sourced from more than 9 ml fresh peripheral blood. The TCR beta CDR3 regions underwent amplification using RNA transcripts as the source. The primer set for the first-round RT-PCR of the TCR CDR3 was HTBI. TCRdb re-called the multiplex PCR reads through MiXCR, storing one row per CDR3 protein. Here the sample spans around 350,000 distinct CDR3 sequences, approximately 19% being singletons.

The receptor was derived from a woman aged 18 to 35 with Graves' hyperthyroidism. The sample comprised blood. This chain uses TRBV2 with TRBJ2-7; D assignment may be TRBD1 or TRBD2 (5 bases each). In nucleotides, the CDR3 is TGTGCCAGCAGGGAGGCAGGGCCGGCTGCCTACGAGCAGTACTTC. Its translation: CASREAGPAAYEQYF.